The present entry profiles one T cell receptor beta chain with its context. There are 14 residues in the CDR3. Germline assignment: CDR1 MNHNS and CDR2 SASEGT. Trimming removed 1 base from V and 0 bases from J, with 4 bases in between. PCR involved 60 Vbeta and 13 Jbeta primers. This table comes from immunoSEQ multiplex PCR, and its TCRdb copy is limited to in-frame clones, with some not included. Among 85,000 to 100,000 clones listed, around 84% were seen once. These data come from a study of cytomegalovirus exposure and HLA in healthy donors. The material sequenced was PBMCs. The receptor was isolated from a woman aged 40 to 50 in good health and CMV-seropositive. The chain recombines TRBV6-1 with TRBJ1-5; D gene uncertain. The CDR3 bases are TGTGCCAGCAGTGAAGGCTATAGCAATCAGCCCCAGCATTTT. This sequence encodes CASSEGYSNQPQHF.